The TCR beta chain under discussion was sequenced for a study of vaccination and CD4 T cells after COVID-19. Broader study findings: Researchers report that a median about 89% of reactive clones in convalescent patients surfaced only post-vaccination.

Treatment given: roughly ten-day PBMC culture with coronavirus spike peptide pools or control peptides (ViraFEST assay). The CDR3 totals 14 residues. The germline V gene encodes CDR1 DFQATT and CDR2 SNEGSKA (reference sequence). On this clonotype itself: No antigen is known for it. Sequence at one end of the junction differs from germline and may be a read error.

The study sequenced cultured CD4+ T cell DNA using the Oncomine TCR Beta short-read assay. TCRdb fed the PCR reads into MiXCR, producing one record per CDR3 protein. The sample consists of approximately 8,000 distinct CDR3 sequences, about three quarters of them appearing once. The TCR comes from a human donor who had recovered from COVID-19. This chain connects TRBV20-1 to TRBJ2-7; D possibly corresponds to TRBD2 (5 bases). Source material: CD4+ T cells from blood, cultured in vitro. CDR3: CSARVDLSSYEQYF. The CDR3 DNA is TGCAGTGCCAGAGTGGACTTGAGCTCCTACGAGCAGTACTTC.